Listed below are T cell receptor beta chains from one sample, sequenced in a study of shared clonotypes between healthy human individuals. Sequenced by immunoSEQ multiplex PCR; TCRdb stores in-frame clones only, minus some. The profile shows about half a million clones, about 72% of them singletons. The sequenced sample consisted of PBMCs. The receptor source for this set is a woman aged 40 to 49 in good health. Some clones in this sample may be carry-over from other donors' samples. CDR3s include the opening cysteine and the closing phenylalanine or tryptophan. The order of the fields is D gene, V gene, clone size, CDR3 length, J gene, CDR3 protein, CDR3 DNA. The D gene is left open where the match is weak. Where a row states a size, it is once, few, many or the class of an expanded clone; other rows omit it.

NA,TRBV5-1,NA,15,TRBJ1-5,CASSLWTGPNQPQHF,TGCGCCAGCAGCTTGTGGACGGGTCCCAATCAGCCCCAGCATTTT
NA,TRBV7-6,NA,13,TRBJ2-7,CASSNTGTNEQYF,TGTGCCAGCAGCAATACCGGGACCAACGAGCAGTACTTC
NA,TRBV27,NA,21,TRBJ2-1,CASSSTGLFPFPPGSYNEQFF,TGTGCCAGCAGTTCCACGGGACTTTTCCCTTTCCCCCCGGGGTCCTACAATGAGCAGTTCTTC
TRBD2,TRBV11-2,NA,16,TRBJ2-2,CASQNGLAGNTGELFF,TGTGCCAGCCAGAACGGACTAGCGGGGAACACCGGGGAGCTGTTTTTT
TRBD2,TRBV28,NA,14,TRBJ2-3,CASSLIGRTDTQYF,TGTGCCAGCAGTTTAATCGGGAGGACAGATACGCAGTATTTT
NA,TRBV7-2,NA,14,TRBJ1-1,CASSWTPGDTEAFF,TGTGCCAGCAGCTGGACCCCCGGGGACACTGAAGCTTTCTTT
TRBD2,TRBV6-1,NA,14,TRBJ2-3,CAITLAGIADTQYF,TGTGCCATAACACTAGCGGGAATAGCAGATACGCAGTATTTT
TRBD1,TRBV5-1,NA,15,TRBJ1-1,CASSFRQGANTEAFF,TGCGCCAGCAGCTTCCGACAGGGGGCAAACACTGAAGCTTTCTTT
NA,TRBV9,NA,17,TRBJ2-7,CASSFSDVGAGEEEQYF,TGTGCCAGCAGCTTTTCTGATGTGGGAGCAGGAGAGGAAGAGCAGTACTTC
TRBD1,TRBV11-2,NA,17,TRBJ2-2,CASSLEGQGKNTGELFF,TGTGCCAGCAGCTTAGAGGGACAGGGGAAGAACACCGGGGAGCTGTTTTTT
TRBD1,TRBV6-1,NA,15,TRBJ2-7,CASSTLGQGFDEQYF,TGTGCCAGCAGTACCCTAGGACAGGGTTTTGACGAGCAGTACTTC
TRBD2,TRBV7-6,NA,16,TRBJ2-7,CASSLHAGDGTGEQYF,TGTGCCAGCAGCTTACATGCGGGAGACGGTACTGGAGAGCAGTACTTC
NA,TRBV2,few,14,TRBJ1-2,CATTSGGVNYGYTF,TGTGCCACGACGAGTGGGGGCGTCAACTATGGCTACACCTTC
TRBD2,TRBV19,NA,14,TRBJ2-2,CASRITSGTGELFF,TGTGCCAGTAGGATTACTAGCGGCACCGGGGAGCTGTTTTTT
TRBD1,TRBV5-1,NA,16,TRBJ2-3,CASSLAVDRGGDTQYF,TGCGCCAGCAGCTTGGCAGTGGACAGGGGAGGAGATACGCAGTATTTT
NA,TRBV28,NA,14,TRBJ2-5,CASSSTGTQETQYF,TGTGCCAGCAGTTCCACCGGGACTCAAGAGACCCAGTACTTC
NA,TRBV7-2,NA,13,TRBJ2-7,CASSFAHSYEQYF,TGTGCCAGCAGCTTCGCTCACTCCTACGAGCAGTACTTC
TRBD2,TRBV9,NA,15,TRBJ2-5,CASSVTSGREETQYF,TGTGCCAGCAGCGTGACTAGCGGGAGAGAAGAGACCCAGTACTTC
NA,TRBV30,NA,13,TRBJ2-5,CAWSVSREETQYF,TGTGCCTGGAGTGTTTCGCGGGAAGAGACCCAGTACTTC
NA,TRBV2,NA,13,TRBJ1-1,CASSFTENTEAFF,TGTGCCAGCAGTTTTACAGAAAACACTGAAGCTTTCTTT
NA,TRBV11-2,NA,16,TRBJ1-3,CASSLDPDTYRNTIYF,TGTGCCAGCAGCTTAGACCCGGACACCTACAGAAACACCATATATTTT
TRBD2,TRBV5-4,NA,15,TRBJ2-1,CASSYGLAGYNEQFF,TGTGCCAGCAGCTACGGACTAGCGGGCTACAATGAGCAGTTCTTC
NA,TRBV28,NA,13,TRBJ2-7,CASSLRGLVEQYF,TGTGCCAGCAGTTTACGGGGGCTGGTTGAGCAGTACTTC
NA,TRBV7-2,NA,13,TRBJ2-7,CASRTNGVHEQYF,TGTGCCAGCAGAACAAACGGAGTCCACGAGCAGTACTTC
NA,TRBV30,NA,16,TRBJ1-5,CAWSLRGANSNQPQHF,TGTGCCTGGAGCTTAAGGGGAGCAAATAGCAATCAGCCCCAGCATTTT